This T cell receptor (beta chain) came from a study of T cells in tumors after PD-1 blockade. Study summary: Some patients also took daily vismodegib 150 mg during anti-PD-1 treatment.

TCRdb keeps only in-frame clones here, not all; method: immunoSEQ multiplex PCR. The table lists 60,000 to 75,000 clones, around 74% of them singletons, with approximately 4.5% in the top ten. Template: tumor biopsy or peripheral blood genomic DNA, roughly 550-6,500 ng per sample. The CDR3 consists of 13 residues. With 6 bases removed from V and 6 bases from J, the gap between germline ends came to 14 bases. The sequence was obtained from a human donor with basal cell carcinoma. The sequencing here drew on PBMCs, taken after anti-PD-1 treatment. The V call is TRBV12-3 or TRBV12-4, the J call TRBJ1-1; D is uncertain. CDR3 sequence reads: CASSPRVRAEAFF. The CDR3 region has the DNA TGTGCCAGCAGCCCTCGGGTGCGCGCTGAAGCTTTCTTT.